Sequencing of this T cell receptor beta chain was carried out in a study of shared clonotypes between healthy human individuals. Sequencing was performed with immunoSEQ multiplex PCR; in TCRdb, only in-frame clones are kept and a portion is missing. The data contain about 490,000 clones, roughly 78% of them singletons. The material sequenced was PBMCs. This TCR was recovered from a middle-aged woman in good health. Some clones in this sample may be carry-over from other donors' samples.

CDR3 bases: TGTGCCAGCAGCTTGACGGCTGAGAACTATGGCTACACCTTC. This sequence encodes CASSLTAENYGYTF. The chain has TRBV5-5 and TRBJ1-2; D is undetermined. The CDR3 is made up of 14 amino acids. CDR1 SGHKS and CDR2 YYEKEE come from the germline V gene (reference sequence). Trimming stripped 1 base from V and 2 bases from J, with 9 bases between.